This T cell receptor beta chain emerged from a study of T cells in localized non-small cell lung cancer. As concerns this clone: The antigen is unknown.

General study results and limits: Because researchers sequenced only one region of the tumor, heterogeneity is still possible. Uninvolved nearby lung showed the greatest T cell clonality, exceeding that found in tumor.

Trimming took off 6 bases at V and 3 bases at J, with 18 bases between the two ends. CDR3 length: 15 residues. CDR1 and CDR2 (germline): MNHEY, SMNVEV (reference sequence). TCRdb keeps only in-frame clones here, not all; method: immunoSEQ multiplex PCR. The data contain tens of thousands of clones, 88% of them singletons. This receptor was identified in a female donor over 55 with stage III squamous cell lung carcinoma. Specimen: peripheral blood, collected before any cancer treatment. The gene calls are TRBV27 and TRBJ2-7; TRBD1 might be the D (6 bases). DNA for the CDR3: TGTGCCAGCAGGCCACCCGGGACACTCAACTACGAGCAGTACTTC. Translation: CASRPPGTLNYEQYF.